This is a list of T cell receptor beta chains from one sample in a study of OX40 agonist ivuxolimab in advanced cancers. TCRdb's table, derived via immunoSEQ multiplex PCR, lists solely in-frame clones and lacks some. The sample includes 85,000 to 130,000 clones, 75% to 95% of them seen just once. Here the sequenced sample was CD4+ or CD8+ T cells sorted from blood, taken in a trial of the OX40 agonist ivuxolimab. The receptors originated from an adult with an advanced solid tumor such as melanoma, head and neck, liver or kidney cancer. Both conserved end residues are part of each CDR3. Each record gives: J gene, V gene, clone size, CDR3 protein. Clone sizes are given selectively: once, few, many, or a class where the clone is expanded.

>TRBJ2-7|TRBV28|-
CASSGGYEQYF
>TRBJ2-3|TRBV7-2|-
CASSGTSGGGPDTQYF
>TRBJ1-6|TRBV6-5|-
CASSYTGYSPLHF
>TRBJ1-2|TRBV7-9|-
CASSLVTPSEGYTF
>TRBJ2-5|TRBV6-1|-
CASSDRGPRGKTQYF
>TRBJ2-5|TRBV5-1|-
CASRQTSGGLGTQYF
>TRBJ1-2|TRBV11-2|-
CASSPPAYGYTF
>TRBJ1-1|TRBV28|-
CASSLPAGQKNTEAFF
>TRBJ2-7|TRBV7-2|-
CASSPYKPGNEQYF
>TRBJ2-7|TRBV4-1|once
CASSPLTGTGSYEQYF
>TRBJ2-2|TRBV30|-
CAWSFRWNTGELFF
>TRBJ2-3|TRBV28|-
CASRSRGPDTQYF
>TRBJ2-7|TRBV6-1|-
CASSVGGTLTYEQYF
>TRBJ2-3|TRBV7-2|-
CASSPELTDTQYF
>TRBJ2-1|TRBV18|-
CASSNRDPSSYNEQFF
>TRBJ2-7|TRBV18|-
CASSPPGQGYEQYF
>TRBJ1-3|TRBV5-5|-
CASSLSVGDGNTIYF
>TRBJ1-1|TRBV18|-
CASSVNRNTEAFF
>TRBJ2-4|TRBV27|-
CASSLSGRPWEDIQYF
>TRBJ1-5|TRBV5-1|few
CASSLEGVHQPQHF
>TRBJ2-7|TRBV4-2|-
CASSQDLGDRAYEQYF
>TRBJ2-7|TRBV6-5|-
CASSYHRQAYEQYF
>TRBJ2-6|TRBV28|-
CASTSAGPFSGANVLTF
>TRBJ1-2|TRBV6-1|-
CAIPGQYYGYTF
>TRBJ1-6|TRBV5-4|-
CASTRDSLTRGSPLHF
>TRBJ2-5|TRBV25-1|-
CASSALGTGQETQYF